This T cell receptor (beta chain) comes out of a study of cytomegalovirus exposure and HLA in healthy donors. While unrecorded immune exposures were likely, the donors were nominally healthy when sampled. The ends were cut back, 0 bases at V and 5 bases at J, with 14 bases in the middle. Germline loops: CDR1 SGHRS, CDR2 YFSETQ. The CDR3 consists of 15 residues. Researchers ran the PCR with 60 Vbeta and 13 Jbeta primers. Profiling relied on immunoSEQ multiplex PCR, and the TCRdb table lists in-frame clones only, not all of them. Here the sample spans about 97,000 clones, approximately 71% being singletons.

Material for sequencing was PBMCs. The V gene is TRBV5-1, the J gene TRBJ2-5; tentatively, D is TRBD1 (5 bases). This TCR came from a male donor in good health and CMV-seropositive. The CDR3 loop reads CASSLGQGIFETQYF. The CDR3 DNA is TGCGCCAGCAGCTTGGGGCAGGGTATTTTTGAGACCCAGTACTTC.